The source of this TCR beta chain is a study of identical twins. This clonotype came up a few times. CDR1 and CDR2 from the germline V gene are SGHRS and YFSETQ. Trimming at V came to 2 bases and at J to 2 bases, leaving 10 bases not matched to a gene. This CDR3 is built from 17 residues. TCRdb independently ran MiXCR on the 5' RACE reads; one entry per CDR3 protein. Among about 700,000 distinct CDR3 sequences, approximately 9% were seen once, and the ten largest hold approximately 0.94%. This sample was shared with a second study, whose subject was yellow fever vaccine responses in identical twins.

The receptor's source is a woman aged 18-29 years in good health. This chain connects TRBV5-1 to TRBJ2-3; the match to TRBD1 covers 8 bases. Sequencing was performed on PBMCs. CDR3 loop: CASSFRGTGRLTDTQYF. In DNA form, the CDR3 reads TGCGCCAGCAGCTTTAGGGGGACAGGAAGACTCACAGATACGCAGTATTTT.